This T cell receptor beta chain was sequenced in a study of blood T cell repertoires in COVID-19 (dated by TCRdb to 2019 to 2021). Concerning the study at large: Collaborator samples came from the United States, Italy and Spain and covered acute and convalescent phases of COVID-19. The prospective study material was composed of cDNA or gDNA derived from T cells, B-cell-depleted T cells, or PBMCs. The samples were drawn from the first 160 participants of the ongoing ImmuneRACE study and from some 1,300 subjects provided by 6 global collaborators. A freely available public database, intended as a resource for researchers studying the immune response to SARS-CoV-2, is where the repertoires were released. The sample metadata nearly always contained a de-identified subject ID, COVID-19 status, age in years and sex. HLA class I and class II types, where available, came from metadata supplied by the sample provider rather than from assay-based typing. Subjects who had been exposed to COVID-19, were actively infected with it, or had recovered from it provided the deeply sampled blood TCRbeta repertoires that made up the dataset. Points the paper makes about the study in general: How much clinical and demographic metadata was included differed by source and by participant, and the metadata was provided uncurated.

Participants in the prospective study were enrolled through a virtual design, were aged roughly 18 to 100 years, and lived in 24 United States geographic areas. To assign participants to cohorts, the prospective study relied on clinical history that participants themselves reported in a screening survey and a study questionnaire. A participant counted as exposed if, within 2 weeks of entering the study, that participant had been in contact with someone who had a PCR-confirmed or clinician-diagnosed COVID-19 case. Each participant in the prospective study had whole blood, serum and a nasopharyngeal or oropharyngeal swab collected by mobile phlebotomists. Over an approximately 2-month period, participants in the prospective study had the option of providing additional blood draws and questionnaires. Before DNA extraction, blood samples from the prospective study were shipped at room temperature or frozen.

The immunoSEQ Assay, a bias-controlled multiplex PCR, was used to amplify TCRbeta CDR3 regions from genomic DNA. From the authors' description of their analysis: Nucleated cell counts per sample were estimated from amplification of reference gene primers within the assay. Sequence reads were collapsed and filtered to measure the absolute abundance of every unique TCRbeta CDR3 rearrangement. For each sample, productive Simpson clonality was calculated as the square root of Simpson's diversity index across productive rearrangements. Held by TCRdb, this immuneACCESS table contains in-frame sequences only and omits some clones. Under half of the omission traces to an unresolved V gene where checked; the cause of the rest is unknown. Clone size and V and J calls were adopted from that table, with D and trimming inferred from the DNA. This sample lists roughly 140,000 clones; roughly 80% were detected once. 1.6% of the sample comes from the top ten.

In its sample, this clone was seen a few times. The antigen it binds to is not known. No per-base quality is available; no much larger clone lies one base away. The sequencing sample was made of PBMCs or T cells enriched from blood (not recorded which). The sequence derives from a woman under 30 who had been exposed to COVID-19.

The CDR3 here reads CASSRGQGGSYEQYF. The DNA reads as follows: TGTGCCAGCAGTCGCGGACAGGGCGGCTCCTACGAGCAGTACTTC. This sequence uses TRBV6-2 or TRBV6-3 and TRBJ2-7, and TRBD1 aligns with 8 junction nucleotides. As encoded in the germline V gene, CDR1 is MNHEY while CDR2 is SVGEGT. V ends up 5 bases short and J 0 bases short, with an unmatched junction base count of 6. The CDR3 has 15 amino acids, counting the end cysteine and phenylalanine. The only DNA kept is the CDR3, 45 bases in frame from the first base.